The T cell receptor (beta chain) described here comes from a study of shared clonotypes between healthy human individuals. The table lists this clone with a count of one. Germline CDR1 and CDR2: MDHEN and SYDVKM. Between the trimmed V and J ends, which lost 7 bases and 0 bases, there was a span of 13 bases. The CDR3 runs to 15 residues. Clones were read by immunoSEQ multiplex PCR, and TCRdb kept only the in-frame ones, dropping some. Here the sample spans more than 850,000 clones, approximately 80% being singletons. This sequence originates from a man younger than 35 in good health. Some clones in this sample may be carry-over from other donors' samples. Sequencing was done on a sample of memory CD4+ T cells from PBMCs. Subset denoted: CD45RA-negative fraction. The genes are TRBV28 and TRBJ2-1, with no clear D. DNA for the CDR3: TGTGCCAGCAAGCCTGGCGCGAGCTCCTACAATGAGCAGTTCTTC. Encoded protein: CASKPGASSYNEQFF.